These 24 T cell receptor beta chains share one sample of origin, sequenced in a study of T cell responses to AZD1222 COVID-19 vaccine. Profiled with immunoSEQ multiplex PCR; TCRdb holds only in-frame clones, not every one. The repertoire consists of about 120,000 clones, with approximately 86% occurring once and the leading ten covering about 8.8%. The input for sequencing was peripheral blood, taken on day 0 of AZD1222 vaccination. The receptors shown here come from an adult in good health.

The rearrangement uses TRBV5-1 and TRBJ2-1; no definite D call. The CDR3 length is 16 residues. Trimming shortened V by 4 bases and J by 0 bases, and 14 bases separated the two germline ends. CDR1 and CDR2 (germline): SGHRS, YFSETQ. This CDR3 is CASSTGRSSSYNEQFF. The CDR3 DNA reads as TGCGCCAGCAGCACCGGACGGTCGAGCTCCTACAATGAGCAGTTCTTC.

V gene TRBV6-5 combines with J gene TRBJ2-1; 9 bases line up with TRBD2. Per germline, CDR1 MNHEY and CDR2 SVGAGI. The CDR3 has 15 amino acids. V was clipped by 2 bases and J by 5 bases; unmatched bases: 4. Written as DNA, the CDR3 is TGTGCCAGCAGTTACGCGGGAGGGGTCCACAATGAGCAGTTCTTC. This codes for CASSYAGGVHNEQFF.

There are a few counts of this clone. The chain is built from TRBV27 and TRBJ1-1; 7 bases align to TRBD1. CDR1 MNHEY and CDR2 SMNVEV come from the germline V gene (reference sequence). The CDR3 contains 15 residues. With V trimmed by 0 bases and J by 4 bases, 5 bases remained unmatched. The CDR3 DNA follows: TGTGCCAGCAGTTTATCGTCAGGGGGAGGCACTGAAGCTTTCTTT. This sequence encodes CASSLSSGGGTEAFF.

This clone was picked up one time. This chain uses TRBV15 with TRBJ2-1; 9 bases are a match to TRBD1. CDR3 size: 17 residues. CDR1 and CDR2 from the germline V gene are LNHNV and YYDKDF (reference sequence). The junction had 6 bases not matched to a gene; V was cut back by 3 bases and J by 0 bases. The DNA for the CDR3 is TGTGCCACCAGCAGCGGTGGGACAGGGAGCTCCTACAATGAGCAGTTCTTC. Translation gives CATSSGGTGSSYNEQFF.

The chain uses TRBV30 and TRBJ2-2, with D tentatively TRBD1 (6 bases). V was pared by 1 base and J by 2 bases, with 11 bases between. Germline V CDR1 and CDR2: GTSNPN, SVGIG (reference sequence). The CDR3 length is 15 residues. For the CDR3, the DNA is TGTGCCTGGAGTGATTGGGGGACAAACACCGGGGAGCTGTTTTTT. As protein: CAWSDWGTNTGELFF. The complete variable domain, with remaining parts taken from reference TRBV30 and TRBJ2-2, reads SQTIHQWPATLVQPVGSPLSLECTVEGTSNPNLYWYRQAAGRGLQLLFYSVGIGQISSEVPQNLSASRPQDRQFILSSKKLLLSDSGFYLCAWSDWGTNTGELFFGEGSRLTVL.

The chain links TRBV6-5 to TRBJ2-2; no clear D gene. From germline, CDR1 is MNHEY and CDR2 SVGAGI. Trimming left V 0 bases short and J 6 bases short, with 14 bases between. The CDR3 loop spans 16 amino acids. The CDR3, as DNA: TGTGCCAGCAGTTACTCCAGTTCCTATGGATCCGGGGAGCTGTTTTTT. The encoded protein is CASSYSSSYGSGELFF.

This CDR3 is CASSQEQNMNTEAFF. The CDR3 region has the DNA TGTGCCAGCAGCCAAGAACAGAATATGAACACTGAAGCTTTCTTT. The chain joins TRBV14 to TRBJ1-1, with D hard to call. Germline CDR1 reads SGHDN; CDR2 reads FVKESK. With 0 bases removed from V and 0 bases from J, the gap between germline ends came to 8 bases. CDR3 size: 15 residues.

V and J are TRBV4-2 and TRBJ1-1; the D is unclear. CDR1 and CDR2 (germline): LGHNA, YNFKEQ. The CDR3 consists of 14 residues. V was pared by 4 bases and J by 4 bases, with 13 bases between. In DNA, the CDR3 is TGTGCCAGCAGCCCGGGCCCGGCGGGCACTGAAGCTTTCTTT. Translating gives CASSPGPAGTEAFF.

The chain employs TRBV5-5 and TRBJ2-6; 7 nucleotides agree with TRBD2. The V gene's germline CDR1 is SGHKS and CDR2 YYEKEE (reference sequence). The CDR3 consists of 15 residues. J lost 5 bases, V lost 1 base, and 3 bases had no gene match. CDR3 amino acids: CASSLRGEWANVLTF. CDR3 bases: TGTGCCAGCAGCTTGCGGGGGGAGTGGGCCAACGTCCTGACTTTC.

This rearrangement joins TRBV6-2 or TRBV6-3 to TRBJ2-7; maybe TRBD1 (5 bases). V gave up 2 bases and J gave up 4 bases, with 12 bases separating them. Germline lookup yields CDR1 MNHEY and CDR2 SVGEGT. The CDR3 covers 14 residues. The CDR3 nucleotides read TGTGCCAGCAGTTACGACAGTTTAAGGTACGAGCAGTACTTC. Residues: CASSYDSLRYEQYF.

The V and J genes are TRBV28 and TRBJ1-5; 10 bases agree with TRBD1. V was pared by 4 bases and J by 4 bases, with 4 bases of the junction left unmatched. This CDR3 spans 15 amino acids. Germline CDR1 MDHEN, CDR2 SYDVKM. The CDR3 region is CASSSWTGGNQPQHF. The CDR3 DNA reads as TGTGCCAGCAGTTCCTGGACAGGGGGAAATCAGCCCCAGCATTTT.

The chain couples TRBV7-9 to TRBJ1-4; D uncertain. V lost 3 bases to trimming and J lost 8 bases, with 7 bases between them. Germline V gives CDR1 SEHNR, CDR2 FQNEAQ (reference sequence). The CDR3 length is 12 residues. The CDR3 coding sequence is TGTGCCAGCAGCTTCAGCGGGGAAAAACTGTTTTTT. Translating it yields CASSFSGEKLFF.

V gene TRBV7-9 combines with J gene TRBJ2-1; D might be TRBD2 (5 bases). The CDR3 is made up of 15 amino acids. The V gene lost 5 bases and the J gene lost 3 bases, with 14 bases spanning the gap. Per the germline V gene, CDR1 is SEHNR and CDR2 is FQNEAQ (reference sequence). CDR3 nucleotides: TGTGCCAGCAGCCCGGACTCAAGAAACTACAATGAGCAGTTCTTC. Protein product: CASSPDSRNYNEQFF.

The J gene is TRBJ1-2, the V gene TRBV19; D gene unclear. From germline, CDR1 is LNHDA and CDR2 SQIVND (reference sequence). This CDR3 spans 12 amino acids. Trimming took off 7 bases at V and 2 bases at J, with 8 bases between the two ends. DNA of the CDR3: TGTGCCAGTAATGGCAGGAACTATGGCTACACCTTC. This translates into CASNGRNYGYTF. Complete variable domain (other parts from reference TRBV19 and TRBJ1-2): DGGITQSPKYLFRKEGQNVTLSCEQNLNHDAMYWYRQDPGQGLRLIYYSQIVNDFQKGDIAEGYSVSREKKESFPLTVTSAQKNPTAFYLCASNGRNYGYTFGSGTRLTVV.

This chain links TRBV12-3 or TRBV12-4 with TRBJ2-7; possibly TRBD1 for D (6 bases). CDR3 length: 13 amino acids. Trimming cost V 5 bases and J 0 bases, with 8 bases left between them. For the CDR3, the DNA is TGTGCCAGCAGTCCGGACAGCTCCTACGAGCAGTACTTC. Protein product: CASSPDSSYEQYF.

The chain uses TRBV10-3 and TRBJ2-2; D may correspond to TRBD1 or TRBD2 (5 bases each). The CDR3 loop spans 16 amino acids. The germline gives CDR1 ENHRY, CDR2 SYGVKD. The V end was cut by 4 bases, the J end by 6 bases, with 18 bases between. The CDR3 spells CAISGKGATGSGELFF. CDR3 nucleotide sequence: TGTGCCATCAGTGGTAAAGGGGCAACGGGATCCGGGGAGCTGTTTTTT.

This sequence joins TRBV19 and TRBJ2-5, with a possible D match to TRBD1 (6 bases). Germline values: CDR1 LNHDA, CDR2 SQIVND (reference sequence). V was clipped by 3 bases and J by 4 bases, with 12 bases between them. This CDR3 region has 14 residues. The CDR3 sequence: CASSIPGAGETQYF. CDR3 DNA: TGTGCCAGTAGTATTCCAGGGGCGGGAGAGACCCAGTACTTC.

CDR3 loop: CASSIGGTLGEQYF. The CDR3 coding sequence is TGTGCCAGTAGTATCGGAGGGACCCTGGGCGAGCAGTACTTC. The chain links TRBV19 to TRBJ2-7, with D perhaps matching TRBD2 (6 bases). The CDR3 loop spans 14 amino acids. CDR1 and CDR2 from the germline V gene are LNHDA and SQIVND (reference sequence). The V end lost 3 bases, the J end lost 6 bases, and 15 bases lay between the germline ends.

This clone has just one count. CDR3 in amino acids: CASSSGPGREKNEQFF. The DNA for the CDR3 is TGTGCCAGCAGCTCCGGGCCGGGGCGGGAAAAGAATGAGCAGTTCTTC. The chain couples TRBV5-4 to TRBJ2-1, with a possible D match to TRBD2 (6 bases). The CDR3 length is 16 residues. Germline V CDR1 and CDR2: SGHNT, YYREEE (reference sequence). The germline V and J ends were trimmed by 3 bases and 7 bases, with 20 bases remaining between them.

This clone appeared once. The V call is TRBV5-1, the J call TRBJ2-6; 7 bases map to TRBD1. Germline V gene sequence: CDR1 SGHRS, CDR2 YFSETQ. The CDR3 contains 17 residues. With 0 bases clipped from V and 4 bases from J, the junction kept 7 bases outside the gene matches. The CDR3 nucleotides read TGCGCCAGCAGCTTGGGACAGGGAAGTCCCGGGGCCAACGTCCTGACTTTC. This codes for CASSLGQGSPGANVLTF.

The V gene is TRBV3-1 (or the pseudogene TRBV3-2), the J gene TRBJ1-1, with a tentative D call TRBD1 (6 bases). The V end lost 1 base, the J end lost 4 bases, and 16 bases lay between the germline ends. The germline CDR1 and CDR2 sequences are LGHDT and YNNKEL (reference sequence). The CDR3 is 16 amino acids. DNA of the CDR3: TGTGCCAGCAGCCAAGGTGGCCAGAGGGGGTTCACTGAAGCTTTCTTT. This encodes CASSQGGQRGFTEAFF.

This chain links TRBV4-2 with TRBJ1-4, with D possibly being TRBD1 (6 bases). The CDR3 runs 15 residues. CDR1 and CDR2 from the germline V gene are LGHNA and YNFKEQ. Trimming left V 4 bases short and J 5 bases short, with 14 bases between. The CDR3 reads CASSPPRQGNEKLFF. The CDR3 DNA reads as TGTGCCAGCAGCCCGCCTCGGCAGGGGAATGAAAAACTGTTTTTT.

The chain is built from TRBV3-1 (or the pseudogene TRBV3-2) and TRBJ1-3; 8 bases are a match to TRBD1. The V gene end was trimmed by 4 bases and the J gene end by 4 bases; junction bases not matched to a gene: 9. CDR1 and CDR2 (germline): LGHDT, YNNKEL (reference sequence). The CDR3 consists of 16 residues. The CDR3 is CASSLVTGGGGNTIYF. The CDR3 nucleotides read TGTGCCAGCAGCCTTGTAACAGGGGGTGGCGGAAACACCATATATTTT.

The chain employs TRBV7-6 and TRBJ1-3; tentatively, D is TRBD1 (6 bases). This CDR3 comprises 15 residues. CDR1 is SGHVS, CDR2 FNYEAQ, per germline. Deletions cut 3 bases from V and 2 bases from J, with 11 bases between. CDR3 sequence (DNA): TGTGCCAGCAGCTTCAAACAGGGTACTGGAAACACCATATATTTT. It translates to CASSFKQGTGNTIYF.